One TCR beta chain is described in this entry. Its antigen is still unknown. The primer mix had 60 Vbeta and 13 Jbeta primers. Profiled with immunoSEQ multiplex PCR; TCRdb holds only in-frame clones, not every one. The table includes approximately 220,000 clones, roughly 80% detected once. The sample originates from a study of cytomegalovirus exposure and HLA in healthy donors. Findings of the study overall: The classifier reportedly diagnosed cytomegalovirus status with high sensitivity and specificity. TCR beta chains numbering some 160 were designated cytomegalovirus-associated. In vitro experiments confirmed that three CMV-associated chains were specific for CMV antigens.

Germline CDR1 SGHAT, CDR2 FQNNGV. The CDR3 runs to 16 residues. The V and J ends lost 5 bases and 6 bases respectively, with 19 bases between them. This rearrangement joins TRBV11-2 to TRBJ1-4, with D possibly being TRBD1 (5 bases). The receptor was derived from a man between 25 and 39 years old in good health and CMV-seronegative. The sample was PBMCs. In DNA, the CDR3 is TGTGCCAGCAGCACCCGGACAACATCGGGTGATGAAAAACTGTTTTTT. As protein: CASSTRTTSGDEKLFF.